The clone carrying this TCR beta chain was seen a handful of times. Its matching antigen is unknown. The CDR3 runs to 13 residues. V dropped 0 bases and J dropped 9; count of bases not matched to a gene: 1. The sample belongs to a study of blood T cells in healthy people across ages. Study results and caveats: What prevented conclusive comparison of naive and antigen-experienced cells was that PBMCs were unsorted. More naive CD4+ cells and higher diversity marked long-lived donors relative to aged donors. The unknown donor CMV status may have confounded expanded clonotype changes.

Russia was home to the donors, healthy Caucasian individuals aged roughly 6 to 90. For the second PCR, which ran for roughly 7 to 11 cycles, a sample-barcoded 5' primer and a J-beta primer mix were used. One entry per CDR3 protein, called by TCRdb with MiXCR from the 5' RACE reads. The sample has roughly 680,000 distinct CDR3 sequences; approximately 21% are singletons. The TCR was taken from a man in his 70s in good health. The chain is built from TRBV12-3 or TRBV12-4 and TRBJ2-1; 8 nucleotides line up with TRBD2. The sequenced material came from blood. The CDR3 region is CASSLARGAEQFF. CDR3 nucleotides: TGTGCCAGCAGTTTAGCGCGGGGGGCTGAGCAGTTCTTC.